Shown below are 26 T cell receptor beta chains from a single sample sequenced in a study of OX40 agonist ivuxolimab in advanced cancers. Library generation was performed with the immunoSEQ multiplex PCR assay. In its TCRdb copy, this immuneACCESS table keeps in-frame sequences only and misses some clones. Where compared with another copy, unresolved V genes explain less than half of these, and the others have no known cause. In this sample the table shows 40,000 or so clones, 80% to 85% of which occur a single time. Clones ranked in the top ten supply about 20% of the sample. Sequenced here: CD4+ or CD8+ T cells sorted from blood, sampled in a trial of the OX40 agonist ivuxolimab. Receptors originate from an adult with an advanced solid tumor such as melanoma, head and neck, liver or kidney cancer.

The V gene is TRBV10-1, the J gene TRBJ2-3, with 7 bases matching TRBD2. CDR1 and CDR2 (germline): WNHNN, SYGVQD (reference sequence). V shed 9 bases and J 5 bases; nucleotides not matched to a gene: 8. The CDR3 has 13 residues. CDR3 sequence reads: CASLREWGDTQYF. The CDR3, as DNA: TGCGCCAGTTTGCGGGAGTGGGGAGATACGCAGTATTTT.

The genes are TRBV11-2 and TRBJ2-4; 9 nucleotides agree with TRBD2. There are 17 residues in the CDR3. V shed 2 bases and J 4 bases; nucleotides not matched to a gene: 9. Germline loops: CDR1 SGHAT, CDR2 FQNNGV. The CDR3 DNA follows: TGTGCCAGCAGCTTATATAGCGGGGGCGTCAGTAAAAACATTCAGTACTTC. Translation gives CASSLYSGGVSKNIQYF. Combining the CDR3 with reference TRBV11-2 and TRBJ2-4 gives the whole variable domain EAGVAQSPRYKIIEKRQSVAFWCNPISGHATLYWYQQILGQGPKLLIQFQNNGVVDDSQLPKDRFSAERLKGVDSTLKIQPAKLEDSAVYLCASSLYSGGVSKNIQYFGAGTRLSVL.

V is TRBV9 and J is TRBJ2-3; possibly TRBD2 for D (6 bases). The V gene's germline CDR1 is SGDLS and CDR2 YYNGEE. The CDR3 totals 14 residues. V was shortened by 2 bases and J by 4 bases, with 11 bases between the two germline ends. CDR3 protein: CASSVGRGSDTQYF. The CDR3 nucleotides read TGTGCCAGCAGCGTCGGGCGGGGTTCAGATACGCAGTATTTT.

The V gene is TRBV7-9, the J gene TRBJ1-1; 9 positions match TRBD1. V shed 4 bases and J 1 base; nucleotides not matched to a gene: 7. Per the germline V gene, CDR1 is SEHNR and CDR2 is FQNEAQ (reference sequence). The CDR3 extends over 16 amino acids. CDR3 bases: TGTGCCAGCAGCTCCCCCCCGGGACAGGGGAACACTGAAGCTTTCTTT. Protein product: CASSSPPGQGNTEAFF.

This rearrangement joins TRBV28 to TRBJ1-5, with D unclear. This CDR3 region has 16 residues. CDR1 and CDR2 from the germline V gene are MDHEN and SYDVKM. The V end lost 5 bases, the J end lost 0 bases, and 14 bases lay between the germline ends. The CDR3 DNA follows: TGTGCCAGCAGTCGCCGTCGGCGTAATAGCAATCAGCCCCAGCATTTT. Translation: CASSRRRRNSNQPQHF.

The chain has TRBV2 and TRBJ2-7; 7 nucleotides agree with TRBD1. With 6 bases clipped from V and 0 bases from J, the junction kept 5 bases outside the gene matches. Germline CDR1 SNHLY, CDR2 FYNNEI. This CDR3 comprises 14 residues. CDR3 loop: CASRSRDSSYEQYF. CDR3 nucleotide sequence: TGTGCCAGCAGGAGCCGGGACAGCTCCTACGAGCAGTACTTC.

V is TRBV11-3 and J is TRBJ2-5; D not resolved. V gave up 5 bases and J gave up 3 bases, with 10 bases separating them. This CDR3 has 13 amino acids. Germline values: CDR1 SGHNT, CDR2 YENEEA. This chain's CDR3 is CASSLGTEETQYF. CDR3 in DNA: TGTGCCAGCAGCCTTGGTACCGAAGAGACCCAGTACTTC.

This chain uses TRBV19 with TRBJ1-2; D is unresolved. Germline values: CDR1 LNHDA, CDR2 SQIVND (reference sequence). V dropped 2 bases and J dropped 2 bases, with 15 bases sitting between them. The CDR3 runs 16 residues. Written as DNA, the CDR3 is TGTGCCAGTAGTATACGCTCGGCCAGGTTGAACTATGGCTACACCTTC. Protein sequence: CASSIRSARLNYGYTF.

In this sample, this clone turned up a few times. This chain uses TRBV2 with TRBJ2-5; 7 bases agree with TRBD1. Germline V gives CDR1 SNHLY, CDR2 FYNNEI. Trimming at V came to 7 bases and at J to 1 base, leaving 6 bases not matched to a gene. CDR3 length: 14 amino acids. In DNA, the CDR3 is TGTGCCAGCAAAGCCGGGACAGTCCAAGAGACCCAGTACTTC. It yields the protein CASKAGTVQETQYF. The variable domain in full, completed from reference TRBV2 and TRBJ2-5, reads EPEVTQTPSHQVTQMGQEVILRCVPISNHLYFYWYRQILGQKVEFLVSFYNNEISEKSEIFDDQFSVERPDGSNFTLKIRSTKLEDSAMYFCASKAGTVQETQYFGPGTRLLVL.

The chain combines TRBV10-3 with TRBJ2-7; D ambiguous. From germline, CDR1 is ENHRY and CDR2 SYGVKD. The CDR3 extends over 14 amino acids. Trimming removed 4 bases from V and 3 bases from J, with 13 bases in between. CDR3 sequence: CAISGGSSLYEQYF. The CDR3 nucleotides are TGTGCCATCAGTGGTGGCAGTTCCCTCTACGAGCAGTACTTC.

The chain is built from TRBV7-9 and TRBJ2-5; the D is unclear. Trimming took off 7 bases at V and 3 bases at J, with 12 bases between the two ends. This CDR3 region has 13 residues. From germline, CDR1 is SEHNR and CDR2 FQNEAQ (reference sequence). The CDR3 is CASTDPQKETQYF. CDR3 nucleotide sequence: TGTGCCAGCACCGACCCACAGAAAGAGACCCAGTACTTC.

The chain employs TRBV6-5 and TRBJ1-1, with 9 positions matching TRBD1. The CDR3 has 15 residues. After removal of 6 bases from V and 10 bases from J, the junction contained 15 bases not matched to a gene. Germline V gene lookup returns CDR1 MNHEY and CDR2 SVGAGI. This CDR3 reads CASSQSDRGMVVAFF. Here the CDR3 DNA reads TGTGCCAGCAGCCAATCCGACAGGGGGATGGTGGTAGCTTTCTTT.

The chain is built from TRBV10-2 and TRBJ2-7, with D tentatively TRBD2 (5 bases). CDR1 and CDR2 (germline): WSHSY, SAAADI. The CDR3 totals 13 residues. V was pared by 8 bases and J by 3 bases, with 14 bases between. The CDR3 protein is CASRPGGFYEQYF. CDR3 coding DNA: TGCGCCAGCCGGCCTGGAGGATTCTACGAGCAGTACTTC.

The chain joins TRBV11-2 to TRBJ2-7; D is uncertain. The CDR3 is 13 residues long. CDR1 SGHAT and CDR2 FQNNGV come from the germline V gene. Deletions cut 0 bases from V and 3 bases from J, with 6 bases between. The CDR3 loop reads CASSLDLIYEQYF. The CDR3 DNA sequence: TGTGCCAGCAGCTTAGATCTGATCTACGAGCAGTACTTC.

A single count supports this clone. The V and J genes are TRBV6-5 and TRBJ2-7; D remains ambiguous. The CDR3 is 13 amino acids. The germline V gene encodes CDR1 MNHEY and CDR2 SVGAGI. Trimming shortened V by 6 bases and J by 0 bases, and 9 bases separated the two germline ends. CDR3 region: CASRRHPSYEQYF. In DNA, the CDR3 is TGTGCCAGCAGGCGACACCCCTCCTACGAGCAGTACTTC.

Points on this clone: At one end the junction does not follow the germline gene, possibly because of a read error. The chain links TRBV7-7 to TRBJ2-1; possible D gene TRBD2, 5 bases. The CDR3 loop spans 14 amino acids. The germline V gene encodes CDR1 SSHAT and CDR2 FNYEAQ (reference sequence). The CDR3 here is CASSLEVEGNEQFF. The DNA for the CDR3 is TGTGCTAGCAGCTTAGAGGTTGAGGGCAATGAGCAGTTCTTC.

The V gene is TRBV9, the J gene TRBJ1-4; D is uncertain. Germline values: CDR1 SGDLS, CDR2 YYNGEE. V shed 4 bases and J shed 8 bases, with 12 bases lying between them. The CDR3 consists of 13 residues. The CDR3 spells CASSPYFGEKLFF. CDR3 coding DNA: TGTGCCAGCAGCCCGTATTTTGGGGAAAAACTGTTTTTT. The entire variable domain, with the rest obtained from reference TRBV9 and TRBJ1-4, is as follows: DSGVTQTPKHLITATGQRVTLRCSPRSGDLSVYWYQQSLDQGLQFLIQYYNGEERAKGNILERFSAQQFPDLHSELNLSSLELGDSALYFCASSPYFGEKLFFGSGTQLSVL.

The CDR3 region is CASSFSSRGNQPQHF. The CDR3 bases are TGTGCCAGCAGTTTTTCATCGAGGGGGAATCAGCCCCAGCATTTT. The rearrangement links TRBV28 to TRBJ1-5, with a tentative D call TRBD1 (6 bases). Germline V gene data show CDR1 as MDHEN and CDR2 as SYDVKM. V was cut by 3 bases and J by 4 bases, with 13 bases left in between. The CDR3 runs to 15 residues. Full variable domain (remainder filled in from reference TRBV28 and TRBJ1-5): DVKVTQSSRYLVKRTGEKVFLECVQDMDHENMFWYRQDPGLGLRLIYFSYDVKMKEKGDIPEGYSVSREKKERFSLILESASTNQTSMYLCASSFSSRGNQPQHFGDGTRLSIL.

This clone was detected only a few times. The chain is built from TRBV7-2 and TRBJ1-4, with 12 bases aligning to TRBD1. The CDR3 is 14 amino acids. Per germline, CDR1 SGHTA and CDR2 FQGNSA. With 5 bases clipped from V and 8 bases from J, the junction kept 3 bases outside the gene matches. CDR3 sequence (DNA): TGTGCCAGCAGCCCGGGACAGGGGGCGGAAAAACTGTTTTTT. It codes for CASSPGQGAEKLFF. Drawing the rest from reference TRBV7-2 and TRBJ1-4, the complete variable domain is GAGVSQSPSNKVTEKGKDVELRCDPISGHTALYWYRQSLGQGLEFLIYFQGNSAPDKSGLPSDRFSAERTGGSVSTLTIQRTQQEDSAVYLCASSPGQGAEKLFFGSGTQLSVL.

The chain combines TRBV15 with TRBJ1-3; a weak D match, TRBD1 (5 bases). V lost 2 bases, J lost 0 bases, and 11 bases lay in between. This CDR3 contains 16 residues. Germline CDR1 reads LNHNV; CDR2 reads YYDKDF (reference sequence). The DNA of the CDR3 is TGTGCCACCAGCAGACTACTCGGGACCTCTGGAAACACCATATATTTT. It specifies CATSRLLGTSGNTIYF.

The sample holds a few counts of this clone. The chain carries TRBV7-9 and TRBJ1-2; TRBD1 agrees at 10 bases. Germline-derived CDR1 and CDR2 are SEHNR and FQNEAQ (reference sequence). The V segment lost 0 bases and the J segment 7 bases; nucleotides outside the gene matches: 8. The CDR3 consists of 16 residues. This chain's CDR3 is CASSLAQTGGEGGYTF. The CDR3 bases are TGTGCCAGCAGCTTAGCCCAGACAGGGGGCGAGGGTGGCTACACCTTC.

This clone was counted a single time. The chain recombines TRBV28 with TRBJ1-2; 10 bases fit TRBD1. Germline V gene data show CDR1 as MDHEN and CDR2 as SYDVKM. The CDR3 is 16 amino acids. V lost 4 bases to trimming and J lost 2 bases; unmatched junction nucleotides: 7. The CDR3 protein is CASSSYGQGVNYGYTF. The CDR3 DNA reads as TGTGCCAGCAGTTCGTACGGACAGGGGGTAAACTATGGCTACACCTTC.

A few counts support this clone. The J gene is TRBJ2-7, the V gene TRBV5-1; 16 bases are a match to TRBD2. The CDR3 consists of 16 residues. The germline V gene encodes CDR1 SGHRS and CDR2 YFSETQ. J gave up 6 bases and V 2 bases, and 5 bases lay outside the gene matches. CDR3 coding DNA: TGCGCCAGCAGCTTCGGGACTAGCGGGGGGGCCGGCGAGCAGTACTTC. It translates to CASSFGTSGGAGEQYF.

The chain employs TRBV18 and TRBJ2-1; TRBD1 is a possible D gene (6 bases). Trimming removed 6 bases at V and 11 bases at J, with 14 bases between. This CDR3 has 12 amino acids. Germline V gene data show CDR1 as KGHSH and CDR2 as LQKENI. CDR3 loop: CASSPDSPKQFF. The CDR3 nucleotides are TGTGCCAGCTCGCCGGACAGCCCGAAGCAGTTCTTC.

There are a few counts of this clone. The chain couples TRBV7-2 to TRBJ1-2; D is undetermined. This CDR3 has 11 residues. V was clipped by 1 base and J by 8 bases, with 5 bases between them. Germline V gene lookup returns CDR1 SGHTA and CDR2 FQGNSA. The CDR3 reads CASSLVRGYTF. The CDR3 region has the DNA TGTGCCAGCAGCTTAGTGAGGGGCTACACCTTC.

The chain combines TRBV6-5 with TRBJ1-2; 8 bases are shared with TRBD1. The CDR3 runs to 14 residues. Germline V gene data show CDR1 as MNHEY and CDR2 as SVGAGI. The V segment lost 4 bases and the J segment 4 bases; nucleotides outside the gene matches: 5. Here the CDR3 DNA reads TGTGCCAGCAGTTGGGACAGGTGGGGCTATGGCTACACCTTC. Translating gives CASSWDRWGYGYTF.